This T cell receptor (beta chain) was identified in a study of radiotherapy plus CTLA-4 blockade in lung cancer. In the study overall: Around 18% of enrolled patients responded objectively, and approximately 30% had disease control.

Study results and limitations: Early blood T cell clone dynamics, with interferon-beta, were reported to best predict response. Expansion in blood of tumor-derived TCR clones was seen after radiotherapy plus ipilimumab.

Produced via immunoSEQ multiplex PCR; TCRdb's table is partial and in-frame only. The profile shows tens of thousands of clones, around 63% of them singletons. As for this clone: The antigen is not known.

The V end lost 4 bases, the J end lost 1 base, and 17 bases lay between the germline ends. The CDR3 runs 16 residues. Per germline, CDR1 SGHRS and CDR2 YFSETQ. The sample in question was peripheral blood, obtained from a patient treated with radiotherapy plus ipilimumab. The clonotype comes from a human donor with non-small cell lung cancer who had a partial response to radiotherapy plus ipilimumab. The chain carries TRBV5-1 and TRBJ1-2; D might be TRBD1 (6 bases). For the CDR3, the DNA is TGCGCCAGCAGCCCAACCGGGACATCGATTAACTATGGCTACACCTTC. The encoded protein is CASSPTGTSINYGYTF.